Listed below are T cell receptor beta chains from one sample, sequenced in a study of spatial heterogeneity in lung cancer. TCRdb recomputed calls from the 5' RACE reads with MiXCR, one row per CDR3 protein. The sample has about 14,000 distinct CDR3 sequences, 9.5% to 14% seen once. The sequences come from PBMCs, collected at surgery. These receptors came from a female donor with early-stage non-small cell lung cancer. The CDR3 runs from the conserved cysteine through the conserved F or W. The order of the fields is V gene, D gene, J gene, clone size, CDR3 protein, CDR3 DNA. A D gene is named only where the DNA matches it firmly. For some rows the clone size is stated as once, few or many, or as a class when expanded; others skip it.

v_call: TRBV6-2/TRBV6-3; d_call: .; j_call: TRBJ1-4; clone_size: few; cdr3_aa: CASSGVASEKLFF; cdr3_nt: TGTGCCAGCAGTGGGGTTGCCAGCGAAAAACTGTTTTTT
v_call: TRBV7-9; d_call: TRBD1; j_call: TRBJ2-5; clone_size: many; cdr3_aa: CASSLGDRDQETQYF; cdr3_nt: TGTGCCAGCAGCTTAGGGGACAGGGATCAAGAGACCCAGTACTTC
v_call: TRBV11-2; d_call: .; j_call: TRBJ2-7; clone_size: many; cdr3_aa: CASSLAQHYEQYF; cdr3_nt: TGTGCCAGCAGCTTAGCACAGCACTACGAGCAGTACTTC
v_call: TRBV28; d_call: .; j_call: TRBJ2-1; clone_size: .; cdr3_aa: CASSLAGIYNEQFF; cdr3_nt: TGTGCCAGCAGTTTGGCAGGAATATACAATGAGCAGTTCTTC
v_call: TRBV3-1; d_call: TRBD2; j_call: TRBJ2-4; clone_size: few; cdr3_aa: CASSPGLAGGLLQYF; cdr3_nt: TGTGCCAGCAGCCCGGGACTAGCCGGGGGGTTACTTCAGTACTTC
v_call: TRBV7-6; d_call: .; j_call: TRBJ2-3; clone_size: .; cdr3_aa: CASSLQSGGTDTQYF; cdr3_nt: TGTGCCAGCAGCTTACAGTCCGGGGGCACAGATACGCAGTATTTT
v_call: TRBV28; d_call: .; j_call: TRBJ2-7; clone_size: many; cdr3_aa: CASSFEGHSYEQYF; cdr3_nt: TGTGCCAGCAGTTTCGAGGGCCACTCCTACGAGCAGTACTTC
v_call: TRBV12-3/TRBV12-4; d_call: .; j_call: TRBJ2-7; clone_size: medium-sized; cdr3_aa: CASSNRRPGYEQYF; cdr3_nt: TGTGCCAGCAGTAACAGGCGGCCCGGGTACGAGCAGTACTTC
v_call: TRBV25-1; d_call: .; j_call: TRBJ2-6; clone_size: many; cdr3_aa: CASSDIGQLSSGANVLTF; cdr3_nt: TGTGCCAGCAGTGATATAGGACAATTGTCCTCTGGGGCCAACGTCCTGACTTTC
v_call: TRBV19; d_call: TRBD1; j_call: TRBJ2-3; clone_size: few; cdr3_aa: CASSIERGGMADTQYF; cdr3_nt: TGTGCCAGTAGTATAGAAAGAGGGGGCATGGCAGATACGCAGTATTTT
v_call: TRBV4-1; d_call: .; j_call: TRBJ2-7; clone_size: medium-sized; cdr3_aa: CASSQGLTGNYEQYF; cdr3_nt: TGCGCCAGCAGCCAAGGTCTGACAGGTAACTACGAGCAGTACTTC
v_call: TRBV7-2; d_call: .; j_call: TRBJ2-3; clone_size: many; cdr3_aa: CASSVAPQLLVSRQYF; cdr3_nt: TGTGCCAGCAGCGTAGCGCCCCAACTACTGGTGTCCCGGCAGTATTTT
v_call: TRBV3-1; d_call: TRBD2; j_call: TRBJ2-2; clone_size: .; cdr3_aa: CASGRTSGNPGELFF; cdr3_nt: TGTGCCAGCGGACGAACTAGCGGAAACCCCGGGGAGCTGTTTTTT
v_call: TRBV20-1; d_call: .; j_call: TRBJ1-5; clone_size: many; cdr3_aa: CSAKEGGQPQHF; cdr3_nt: TGCAGTGCTAAGGAGGGTGGGCAGCCCCAGCATTTT
v_call: TRBV2; d_call: .; j_call: TRBJ2-1; clone_size: many; cdr3_aa: CASSEQEQFF; cdr3_nt: TGTGCCAGCAGTGAGCAAGAACAGTTCTTC
v_call: TRBV19; d_call: TRBD1; j_call: TRBJ2-3; clone_size: many; cdr3_aa: CASSIARQGLSGDTQYF; cdr3_nt: TGTGCCAGTAGTATAGCTCGACAGGGGCTCTCGGGGGATACGCAGTATTTT
v_call: TRBV7-8; d_call: .; j_call: TRBJ2-2; clone_size: medium-sized; cdr3_aa: CASSRTDRYDTGELFF; cdr3_nt: TGTGCCAGCAGCCGTACCGACAGGTACGACACCGGGGAGCTGTTTTTT
v_call: TRBV28; d_call: TRBD1; j_call: TRBJ1-5; clone_size: .; cdr3_aa: CASSLQGQGNQPQHF; cdr3_nt: TGTGCCAGCAGCCTACAGGGGCAGGGCAATCAGCCCCAGCATTTT
v_call: TRBV19; d_call: .; j_call: TRBJ2-4; clone_size: .; cdr3_aa: CASTESLAKNIQYF; cdr3_nt: TGTGCCAGTACTGAGTCTCTAGCCAAAAACATTCAGTACTTC
v_call: TRBV20-1; d_call: TRBD1; j_call: TRBJ2-7; clone_size: many; cdr3_aa: CSAQVEGASYEQYF; cdr3_nt: TGCAGTGCTCAGGTCGAGGGGGCTTCCTACGAGCAGTACTTC
v_call: TRBV4-2; d_call: .; j_call: TRBJ2-6; clone_size: many; cdr3_aa: CASSRGADSGANVLTF; cdr3_nt: TGTGCCAGCAGCCGCGGGGCTGACTCTGGGGCCAACGTCCTGACTTTC
v_call: TRBV7-2; d_call: TRBD1; j_call: TRBJ1-1; clone_size: .; cdr3_aa: CASSSDRGRTEAFF; cdr3_nt: TGTGCCAGCAGCTCGGACAGGGGAAGGACTGAAGCTTTCTTT
v_call: TRBV19; d_call: .; j_call: TRBJ2-3; clone_size: .; cdr3_aa: CASSLRGGDTQYF; cdr3_nt: TGTGCCAGTAGTCTCCGAGGCGGAGATACGCAGTATTTT
v_call: TRBV6-6; d_call: .; j_call: TRBJ2-2; clone_size: many; cdr3_aa: CASSGTTGELFF; cdr3_nt: TGTGCCAGCTCGGGGACCACCGGGGAGCTGTTTTTT
v_call: TRBV12-3/TRBV12-4; d_call: .; j_call: TRBJ2-7; clone_size: many; cdr3_aa: CASNHTCEQYF; cdr3_nt: TGTGCCAGCAACCATACCTGCGAGCAGTACTTC
v_call: TRBV7-9; d_call: .; j_call: TRBJ2-2; clone_size: many; cdr3_aa: CAIDDAGELFF; cdr3_nt: TGTGCCATCGATGACGCCGGGGAGCTGTTTTTT
v_call: TRBV27; d_call: .; j_call: TRBJ2-1; clone_size: many; cdr3_aa: CASSRKLSYNEQFF; cdr3_nt: TGTGCCAGCAGCCGGAAACTCTCCTACAATGAGCAGTTCTTC
v_call: TRBV7-8; d_call: .; j_call: TRBJ2-4; clone_size: many; cdr3_aa: CASGESNIQYF; cdr3_nt: TGTGCCAGCGGGGAGTCAAACATTCAGTACTTC
v_call: TRBV7-8; d_call: .; j_call: TRBJ1-6; clone_size: many; cdr3_aa: CASSLEGPSPLHF; cdr3_nt: TGTGCCAGCAGCTTAGAAGGCCCGTCACCCCTCCACTTT
v_call: TRBV2; d_call: .; j_call: TRBJ2-7; clone_size: many; cdr3_aa: CASKIDRTTYEQYF; cdr3_nt: TGTGCCAGCAAAATCGACAGGACCACCTACGAGCAGTACTTC
v_call: TRBV30; d_call: .; j_call: TRBJ2-1; clone_size: .; cdr3_aa: CAWSVKGNEQFF; cdr3_nt: TGTGCCTGGAGTGTGAAGGGGAATGAGCAGTTCTTC
v_call: TRBV29-1; d_call: .; j_call: TRBJ2-7; clone_size: few; cdr3_aa: CSVVLSYEQYF; cdr3_nt: TGCAGCGTTGTTCTCTCCTACGAGCAGTACTTC
v_call: TRBV7-9; d_call: .; j_call: TRBJ2-3; clone_size: .; cdr3_aa: CASSIGETSTDTQYF; cdr3_nt: TGTGCCAGCAGCATAGGAGAGACTAGCACAGATACGCAGTATTTT
v_call: TRBV29-1; d_call: TRBD2; j_call: TRBJ2-1; clone_size: .; cdr3_aa: CSVEGLAGGDNEQFF; cdr3_nt: TGCAGCGTTGAGGGCCTGGCGGGGGGGGACAATGAGCAGTTCTTC
v_call: TRBV9; d_call: TRBD2; j_call: TRBJ2-3; clone_size: many; cdr3_aa: CASSVEGGGADTQYF; cdr3_nt: TGTGCCAGCAGCGTAGAGGGCGGGGGAGCAGATACGCAGTATTTT
v_call: TRBV7-8; d_call: .; j_call: TRBJ2-7; clone_size: many; cdr3_aa: CASSLVSTAYEQYF; cdr3_nt: TGTGCCAGCAGCTTAGTCTCTACTGCATACGAGCAGTACTTC
v_call: TRBV30; d_call: .; j_call: TRBJ1-4; clone_size: few; cdr3_aa: CAWSVRRSSEKLFF; cdr3_nt: TGTGCCTGGAGTGTACGGAGGTCCTCGGAAAAACTGTTTTTT
v_call: TRBV14; d_call: TRBD1; j_call: TRBJ2-2; clone_size: many; cdr3_aa: CASSQVQGATGELFF; cdr3_nt: TGTGCCAGCAGCCAAGTCCAGGGGGCCACCGGGGAGCTGTTTTTT
v_call: TRBV7-9; d_call: .; j_call: TRBJ1-1; clone_size: many; cdr3_aa: CASSVVMNTEAFF; cdr3_nt: TGTGCCAGCAGCGTGGTGATGAACACTGAAGCTTTCTTT
v_call: TRBV11-2; d_call: TRBD2; j_call: TRBJ2-5; clone_size: medium-sized; cdr3_aa: CASSFRGSGGQETQYF; cdr3_nt: TGTGCCAGCAGCTTTCGTGGTAGCGGGGGACAAGAGACCCAGTACTTC
v_call: TRBV30; d_call: .; j_call: TRBJ2-1; clone_size: many; cdr3_aa: CAWDPGLSYNEQFF; cdr3_nt: TGTGCCTGGGATCCGGGCCTCTCCTACAATGAGCAGTTCTTC
v_call: TRBV11-2; d_call: TRBD2; j_call: TRBJ2-3; clone_size: many; cdr3_aa: CASSLGLPGGADTQYF; cdr3_nt: TGTGCCAGCAGCTTAGGTTTGCCGGGGGGGGCAGATACGCAGTATTTT
v_call: TRBV6-2/TRBV6-3; d_call: .; j_call: TRBJ2-2; clone_size: .; cdr3_aa: CASSLWETGELFF; cdr3_nt: TGTGCCAGCAGTCTATGGGAAACCGGGGAGCTGTTTTTT
v_call: TRBV5-1; d_call: TRBD1; j_call: TRBJ1-2; clone_size: .; cdr3_aa: CASRGQGEIGYTF; cdr3_nt: TGCGCCAGCAGAGGACAGGGGGAGATTGGCTACACCTTC
v_call: TRBV2; d_call: TRBD2; j_call: TRBJ2-7; clone_size: few; cdr3_aa: CASSGAGVITYEQYF; cdr3_nt: TGTGCCAGCAGCGGGGCGGGGGTGATTACCTACGAGCAGTACTTC
v_call: TRBV29-1; d_call: TRBD1; j_call: TRBJ1-1; clone_size: many; cdr3_aa: CSVVRGGTEAFF; cdr3_nt: TGCAGCGTCGTCAGGGGGGGCACTGAAGCTTTCTTT
v_call: TRBV20-1; d_call: TRBD1; j_call: TRBJ1-3; clone_size: many; cdr3_aa: CSAPIGQVVNTIYF; cdr3_nt: TGCAGTGCCCCAATCGGACAGGTGGTAAACACCATATATTTT
v_call: TRBV18; d_call: .; j_call: TRBJ1-4; clone_size: many; cdr3_aa: CASRGGTNEKLFF; cdr3_nt: TGTGCCAGCCGTGGGGGAACTAATGAAAAACTGTTTTTT
v_call: TRBV12-3/TRBV12-4; d_call: TRBD1; j_call: TRBJ2-1; clone_size: once; cdr3_aa: CASSRQGEGNEQFF; cdr3_nt: TGTGCCAGCAGTAGACAGGGGGAAGGTAATGAGCAGTTCTTC
v_call: TRBV3-1; d_call: .; j_call: TRBJ2-6; clone_size: many; cdr3_aa: CASSQGRAGANVLTF; cdr3_nt: TGTGCCAGCAGCCAAGGCAGGGCTGGGGCCAACGTCCTGACTTTC
v_call: TRBV27; d_call: .; j_call: TRBJ2-7; clone_size: many; cdr3_aa: CASSLFANYAQYF; cdr3_nt: TGTGCCAGCAGTTTATTTGCGAACTACGCGCAGTACTTC
v_call: TRBV6-5; d_call: TRBD1; j_call: TRBJ2-3; clone_size: many; cdr3_aa: CASSYEGTARGNTQYF; cdr3_nt: TGTGCCAGCAGTTACGAGGGGACAGCTCGAGGAAATACGCAGTATTTT
v_call: TRBV25-1; d_call: .; j_call: TRBJ2-5; clone_size: many; cdr3_aa: CASTWGETQYF; cdr3_nt: TGTGCCAGCACCTGGGGTGAGACCCAGTACTTC
v_call: TRBV5-4; d_call: .; j_call: TRBJ1-1; clone_size: medium-sized; cdr3_aa: CASSLDRRGWTEAFF; cdr3_nt: TGTGCCAGCAGCTTGGACAGGCGGGGGTGGACTGAAGCTTTCTTT